One TCR beta chain is described in this entry. Its specificity is not known. These data are taken from a study of PD-L1 blockade in urothelial cancer. As for the study in general: Prior chemotherapy ranged from 0 to 3 regimens per patient. The study recovered a median of around 150,000 T cells per blood sample.

Profiling relied on immunoSEQ multiplex PCR, and the TCRdb table lists in-frame clones only, not all of them. The sample shows about 120,000 clones, around 90% of them seen only once. Indicated time point: peripheral blood 6 weeks after treatment start. Between 1 and 8 samples, pretreatment and on-treatment, were given by each patient. Germline loops: CDR1 MNHNY, CDR2 SVGAGI (reference sequence). The CDR3 consists of 13 residues. V was clipped by 4 bases and J by 6 bases; unmatched bases: 3. General study points: Those with durable benefit had larger increases in tumor-associated blood clones at 3 weeks.

The TCR sequence derives from a man aged 60-69 years with urothelial cancer. This specimen was PBMCs, taken around atezolizumab (anti-PD-L1) treatment. The chain links TRBV6-6 to TRBJ2-7; 10 bases align to TRBD1. The CDR3 nucleotides read TGTGCCAGCAGTTCGGGACAGGGGTCCGAGCAGTACTTC. Amino acids: CASSSGQGSEQYF.